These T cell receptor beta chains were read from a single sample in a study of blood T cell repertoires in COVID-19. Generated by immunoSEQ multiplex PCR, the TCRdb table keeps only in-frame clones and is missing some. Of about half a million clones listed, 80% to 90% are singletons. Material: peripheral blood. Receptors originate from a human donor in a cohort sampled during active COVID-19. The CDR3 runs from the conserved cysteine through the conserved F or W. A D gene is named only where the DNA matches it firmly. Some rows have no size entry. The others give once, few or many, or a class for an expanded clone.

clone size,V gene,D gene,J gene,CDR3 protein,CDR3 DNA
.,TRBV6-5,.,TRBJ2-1,CASRGKNAGKQFF,TGTGCCAGCAGGGGGAAAAACGCGGGAAAGCAGTTCTTC
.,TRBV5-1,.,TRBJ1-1,CASSPGQNTEAFF,TGCGCCAGCAGCCCGGGACAGAACACTGAAGCTTTCTTT
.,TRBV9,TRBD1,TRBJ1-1,CASSLSGTANTEAFF,TGTGCCAGCAGCCTGTCCGGGACAGCGAACACTGAAGCTTTCTTT
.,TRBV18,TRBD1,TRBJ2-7,CASSDRVGYEQYF,TGTGCCAGCTCGGACAGGGTAGGCTACGAGCAGTACTTC
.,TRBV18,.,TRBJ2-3,CASSPRRTDTQYF,TGTGCCAGCTCACCAAGGCGGACAGATACGCAGTATTTT
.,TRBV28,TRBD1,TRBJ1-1,CASSLGGGTGWTEAFF,TGTGCCAGCAGTTTAGGGGGCGGGACAGGGTGGACTGAAGCTTTCTTT
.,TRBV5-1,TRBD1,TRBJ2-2,CASSSDRVPQFANTGELFF,TGCGCCAGCAGCTCGGACAGGGTTCCCCAATTCGCGAACACCGGGGAGCTGTTTTTT
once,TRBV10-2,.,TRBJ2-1,CASSESRQGNNEQFF,TGCGCCAGCAGTGAGTCGAGGCAGGGAAACAATGAGCAGTTCTTC
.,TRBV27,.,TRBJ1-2,CASRFKTRDLRNYGYTF,TGTGCCAGCAGATTTAAGACGCGGGACCTAAGGAACTATGGCTACACCTTC
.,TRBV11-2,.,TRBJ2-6,CASSLSRGLVLGANVLTF,TGTGCCAGCAGCTTATCGCGAGGGCTGGTATTAGGGGCCAACGTCCTGACTTTC
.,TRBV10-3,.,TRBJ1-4,CAISEDWGVNEKLFF,TGTGCCATCAGTGAGGACTGGGGGGTGAATGAAAAACTGTTTTTT
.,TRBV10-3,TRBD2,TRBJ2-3,CAIRLAGDTDTQYF,TGTGCCATTAGACTAGCGGGGGACACAGATACGCAGTATTTT
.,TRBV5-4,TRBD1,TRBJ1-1,CASSGGQSTEAFF,TGTGCCAGCAGCGGGGGACAGTCCACTGAAGCTTTCTTT
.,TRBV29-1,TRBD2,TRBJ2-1,CSVVGGSSYNEQFF,TGCAGCGTCGTGGGGGGGAGCTCCTACAATGAGCAGTTCTTC
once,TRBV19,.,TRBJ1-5,CASSLVQGYNQPQHF,TGTGCCAGTAGTTTAGTACAGGGCTACAATCAGCCCCAGCATTTT
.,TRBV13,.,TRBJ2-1,CASSLTTSHNEQFF,TGTGCCAGCAGCTTAACTACGAGCCACAATGAGCAGTTCTTC
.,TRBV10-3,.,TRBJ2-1,CATGTGVSNEQFF,TGTGCCACCGGTACGGGAGTATCAAATGAGCAGTTCTTC
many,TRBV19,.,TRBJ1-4,CASSIMSDRTNEKLFF,TGTGCCAGTAGTATAATGTCGGACAGAACTAATGAAAAACTGTTTTTT
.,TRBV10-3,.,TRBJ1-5,CAISESGTSRSSEQPQHF,TGTGCCATCAGTGAGTCAGGAACGTCGAGGAGCAGTGAGCAGCCCCAGCATTTT
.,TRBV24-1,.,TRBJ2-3,CATQRALVSDTQYF,TGTGCCACCCAACGAGCGCTCGTTTCAGATACGCAGTATTTT
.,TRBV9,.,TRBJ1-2,CASSSTWDLSTGGYGYTF,TGTGCCAGCAGTTCCACCTGGGACCTCTCCACCGGGGGCTATGGCTACACCTTC
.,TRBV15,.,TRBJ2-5,CATSKDSGTPYQETQYF,TGTGCCACCAGCAAAGACTCCGGGACACCGTACCAAGAGACCCAGTACTTC
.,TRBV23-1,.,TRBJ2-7,CASSHPQDDEQYF,TGCGCCAGCAGTCACCCACAGGACGACGAGCAGTACTTC
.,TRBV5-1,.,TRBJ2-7,CASNLPGTPEQYF,TGCGCCAGCAACTTACCCGGGACTCCCGAGCAGTACTTC
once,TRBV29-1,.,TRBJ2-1,CSVEREYNEQFF,TGCAGCGTTGAGCGGGAATACAATGAGCAGTTCTTC